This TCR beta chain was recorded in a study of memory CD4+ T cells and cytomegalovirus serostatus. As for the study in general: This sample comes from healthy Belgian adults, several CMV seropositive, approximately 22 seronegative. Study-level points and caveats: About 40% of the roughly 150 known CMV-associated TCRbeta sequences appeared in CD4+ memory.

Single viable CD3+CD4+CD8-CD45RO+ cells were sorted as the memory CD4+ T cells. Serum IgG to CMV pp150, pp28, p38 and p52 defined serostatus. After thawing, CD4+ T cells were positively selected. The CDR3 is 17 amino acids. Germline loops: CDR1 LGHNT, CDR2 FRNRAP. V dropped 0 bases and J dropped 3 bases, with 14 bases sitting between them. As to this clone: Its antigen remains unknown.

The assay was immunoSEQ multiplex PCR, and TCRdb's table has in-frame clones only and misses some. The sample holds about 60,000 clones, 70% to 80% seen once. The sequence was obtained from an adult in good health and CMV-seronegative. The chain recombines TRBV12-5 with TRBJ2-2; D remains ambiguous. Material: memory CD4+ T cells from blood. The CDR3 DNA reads TGTGCTAGTGGTTTGGTACGAGACGGATACTACACCGGGGAGCTGTTTTTT. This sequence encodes CASGLVRDGYYTGELFF.